The 32 T cell receptor beta chains below all came from one sample that was sequenced in a study of Ad26.COV2.S vaccination and SARS-CoV-2 variants. Treatment indicated: 15 to 20 received Ad26.COV2.S at low or high dose, single or two shots; about 5 received placebo; per-sample allocation not given. Specimen acquisition occurred on day 63 following the initial vaccine or placebo injection. Generated by immunoSEQ multiplex PCR, the TCRdb table keeps only in-frame clones and is missing some. This sample has 380,000 or so clones; 75% to 90% occur once, and the top ten carry about 5%. The input for sequencing was peripheral blood, taken in a trial of Ad26.COV2.S vaccine versus placebo. Receptors originate from a person between 18 and 59 years old who received the Ad26.COV2.S COVID-19 vaccine or a placebo.

This chain joins TRBV6-5 and TRBJ1-5; D may be TRBD1 (6 bases). Germline V gene lookup returns CDR1 MNHEY and CDR2 SVGAGI. Trimming left V 2 bases short and J 9 bases short, with 17 bases between. The CDR3 covers 15 residues. Written as DNA, the CDR3 is TGTGCCAGCAGTTACGGAGGGCAGGGGAAGCGGCCCCAGCATTTT. Amino acid sequence: CASSYGGQGKRPQHF.

The chain employs TRBV6-2 or TRBV6-3 and TRBJ1-5; D ambiguous. Germline CDR1 is MNHEY and CDR2 is SVGEGT. V dropped 6 bases and J dropped 3 bases, with 18 bases sitting between them. This CDR3 has 16 residues. CDR3 protein: CASSLGPRAHNQPQHF. Written as DNA, the CDR3 is TGTGCCAGCAGCCTCGGGCCCCGGGCCCACAATCAGCCCCAGCATTTT.

The V and J genes are TRBV4-1 and TRBJ2-2; TRBD2 agrees at 8 bases. This CDR3 comprises 17 residues. The germline gives CDR1 MGHRA, CDR2 YSYEKL. Unmatched junction bases numbered 5, after V lost 2 bases and J lost 0 bases. The CDR3 loop reads CASSQQLAGTNTGELFF. Here the CDR3 DNA reads TGCGCCAGCAGCCAACAGCTAGCGGGTACGAACACCGGGGAGCTGTTTTTT.

The V call is TRBV7-8, the J call TRBJ2-1, with 7 nucleotides matching TRBD2. The germline V gene encodes CDR1 SGHVS and CDR2 FQNEAQ. The ends lost 2 bases at V and 0 bases at J; junction bases unmatched: 4. This CDR3 region has 16 residues. The CDR3 region is CASSLRGVSSYNEQFF. CDR3 sequence (DNA): TGTGCCAGCAGCTTACGGGGGGTGAGCTCCTACAATGAGCAGTTCTTC. Based on the CDR3 plus reference TRBV7-8 and TRBJ2-1, the full variable domain is GAGVSQSPRYKVAKRGQDVALRCDPISGHVSLFWYQQALGQGPEFLTYFQNEAQLDKSGLPSDRFFAERPEGSVSTLKIQRTQQEDSAVYLCASSLRGVSSYNEQFFGPGTRLTVL.

This rearrangement joins TRBV19 to TRBJ2-3; D gene uncertain. The length of the CDR3 is 12 residues. V was clipped by 8 bases and J by 1 base, with 7 bases between them. Germline CDR1 reads LNHDA; CDR2 reads SQIVND (reference sequence). The DNA of the CDR3 is TGTGCCAGTGGACGACGCACAGATACGCAGTATTTT. This gives the protein CASGRRTDTQYF.

The CDR3 DNA is TGTGCCAGCAACCTACGGGCGGAATACAATCAGCCCCAGCATTTT. Protein sequence: CASNLRAEYNQPQHF. The V gene is TRBV6-5, the J gene TRBJ1-5; D is uncertain. The CDR3 runs 15 residues. The V gene's germline CDR1 is MNHEY and CDR2 SVGAGI. The V gene lost 7 bases and the J gene lost 3 bases, with 16 bases spanning the gap.

This chain connects TRBV7-8 to TRBJ2-5, with D possibly matching TRBD2 (5 bases). This CDR3 is 15 amino acids long. The germline gives CDR1 SGHVS, CDR2 FQNEAQ. V was clipped by 2 bases and J by 2 bases, with 12 bases between them. In nucleotides, the CDR3 is TGTGCCAGCAGCTTAATAGGGAGTCCACAAGAGACCCAGTACTTC. Its translation is CASSLIGSPQETQYF.

The chain couples TRBV5-1 to TRBJ2-7; 9 nucleotides align to TRBD1. J lost 6 bases, V lost 3 bases, and 4 bases had no gene match. Germline CDR1 reads SGHRS; CDR2 reads YFSETQ. There are 13 residues in the CDR3. CDR3 sequence reads: CASSSYRGPEQYF. Here the CDR3 DNA reads TGCGCCAGCAGCTCGTACAGGGGGCCCGAGCAGTACTTC.

This chain connects TRBV11-2 to TRBJ1-6; D is undetermined. The CDR3 has 14 amino acids. V lost 1 base and J 10 bases, leaving 11 bases between the germline ends. From germline, CDR1 is SGHAT and CDR2 FQNNGV. Written as DNA, the CDR3 is TGTGCCAGCAGCTTAGTGCAATTTGGGTCACCCCTCCACTTT. Translation: CASSLVQFGSPLHF.

The CDR3 region is CASSLIGNSPLHF. CDR3 DNA sequence: TGCGCCAGCAGCTTGATAGGGAATTCACCCCTCCACTTT. The chain has TRBV5-1 and TRBJ1-6; D call uncertain. The germline gives CDR1 SGHRS, CDR2 YFSETQ. The CDR3 is made up of 13 amino acids. V was pared by 1 base and J by 7 bases, with 6 bases between.

This clone came up many times. The rearrangement uses TRBV27 and TRBJ2-7, with 8 bases that match TRBD2. V shed 2 bases and J 3 bases; nucleotides not matched to a gene: 6. The CDR3 covers 15 residues. The germline V gene has CDR1 MNHEY and CDR2 SMNVEV (reference sequence). This CDR3 is CASSLTSGGLYEQYF. The CDR3 nucleotides are TGTGCCAGCAGTTTAACTAGCGGTGGTCTCTACGAGCAGTACTTC.

The chain is built from TRBV29-1 and TRBJ2-7; TRBD2 matches at 10 bases. J was trimmed by 4 bases and V by 2 bases; bases with no gene match: 11. This CDR3 spans 16 amino acids. Germline-derived CDR1 and CDR2 are SQVTM and ANQGSEA. Here the CDR3 DNA reads TGCAGCGTTGAACACACAGGAGCGGGAGGGCCGTACGAGCAGTACTTC. This translates into CSVEHTGAGGPYEQYF.

V usage is TRBV6-5 and J usage is TRBJ2-5, with no clear D. V lost 7 bases and J lost 2, with 11 bases in between. CDR3 length: 13 amino acids. Germline CDR1 reads MNHEY; CDR2 reads SVGAGI. CDR3 nucleotide sequence: TGTGCCAGCATTAGACACGGTCAAGAGACCCAGTACTTC. Protein product: CASIRHGQETQYF.

This chain links TRBV7-9 with TRBJ1-2, with 11 nucleotides matching TRBD1. This CDR3 region has 16 residues. V dropped 4 bases and J dropped 7; count of bases not matched to a gene: 11. Germline CDR1 is SEHNR and CDR2 is FQNEAQ (reference sequence). The CDR3 reads CASSSSGQGARGGYTF. In nucleotides, the CDR3 is TGTGCCAGCAGCTCATCCGGACAGGGGGCGCGAGGTGGCTACACCTTC. Drawing the rest from reference TRBV7-9 and TRBJ1-2, the complete variable domain is DTGVSQNPRHKITKRGQNVTFRCDPISEHNRLYWYRQTLGQGPEFLTYFQNEAQLEKSRLLSDRFSAERPKGSFSTLEIQRTEQGDSAMYLCASSSSGQGARGGYTFGSGTRLTVV.

This chain connects TRBV3-1 (or the pseudogene TRBV3-2) to TRBJ2-7, with a weak D call TRBD2 (6 bases). The CDR3 covers 17 residues. Trimming shortened V by 3 bases and J by 0 bases, and 18 bases separated the two germline ends. Germline CDR1 and CDR2: LGHDT and YNNKEL (reference sequence). The DNA of the CDR3 is TGTGCCAGCAGCCATCGCGGGGCGGGGTGGATCTCCTACGAGCAGTACTTC. It encodes CASSHRGAGWISYEQYF.

This chain joins TRBV12-5 and TRBJ1-2; TRBD1 is a possible D gene (6 bases). Between the trimmed V and J ends, which lost 3 bases and 0 bases, there was a span of 11 bases. From germline, CDR1 is LGHNT and CDR2 FRNRAP. This CDR3 spans 15 amino acids. The CDR3 DNA reads as TGTGCTAGTGGTTTCGCGGACAGAGCTAACTATGGCTACACCTTC. Residues: CASGFADRANYGYTF.

This chain uses TRBV5-4 with TRBJ2-7, with a tentative D call TRBD2 (5 bases). This CDR3 contains 12 residues. V lost 3 bases and J lost 6, with 10 bases in between. Germline-derived CDR1 and CDR2 are SGHNT and YYREEE (reference sequence). The CDR3 reads CASSWGASEQYF. In DNA, the CDR3 is TGTGCCAGCAGCTGGGGAGCAAGCGAGCAGTACTTC.

A remark on this clone: The junction departs from the called germline gene at one end, perhaps through a read error. The chain combines TRBV19 with TRBJ2-5; D is perhaps TRBD2 (6 bases). CDR1 is LNHDA and CDR2 is SQIVND in the germline V gene (reference sequence). CDR3 length: 15 amino acids. CDR3 in amino acids: CASSMNAVTGGDRHF. CDR3 sequence (DNA): TGTGCCAGTAGTATGAACGCAGTGACCGGAGGGGATAGGCACTTC.

The chain uses TRBV29-1 and TRBJ1-3; a possible D gene is TRBD1 (6 bases). Looked up from germline, CDR1 is SQVTM and CDR2 is ANQGSEA. The CDR3 is made up of 13 amino acids. The V end was cut by 6 bases, the J end by 0 bases, with 9 bases between. The CDR3: CSVRDISGNTIYF. As DNA, the CDR3 is TGCAGCGTCCGGGACATCTCTGGAAACACCATATATTTT.

This chain joins TRBV5-6 and TRBJ1-3; possibly TRBD1 for D (6 bases). Germline V gene sequence: CDR1 SGHDT, CDR2 YYEEEE. The CDR3 totals 15 residues. V lost 4 bases to trimming and J lost 2 bases, with 13 bases between them. The DNA of the CDR3 is TGTGCCAGCAGCCGAACAGGGTCGGCTGGAAACACCATATATTTT. This translates into CASSRTGSAGNTIYF. Using reference TRBV5-6 and TRBJ1-3 for the parts outside the CDR3, the full variable domain is DAGVTQSPTHLIKTRGQQVTLRCSPKSGHDTVSWYQQALGQGPQFIFQYYEEEERQRGNFPDRFSGHQFPNYSSELNVNALLLGDSALYLCASSRTGSAGNTIYFGEGSWLTVV.

The chain is built from TRBV7-6 and TRBJ2-7, with a tentative D call TRBD2 (5 bases). The length of the CDR3 is 16 residues. Germline V gene sequence: CDR1 SGHVS, CDR2 FNYEAQ. Trimming pared 0 bases from V and 0 bases from J, leaving 12 bases between. CDR3 DNA: TGTGCCAGCAGCTTAGCGCCAGCGGCGAGCTCCTACGAGCAGTACTTC. It is translated as CASSLAPAASSYEQYF.

The V and J genes are TRBV6-5 and TRBJ2-7; 10 bases are a match to TRBD1. Losses at the gene ends were 2 bases for V and 1 base for J; bases not matched to a gene: 2. Germline CDR1 reads MNHEY; CDR2 reads SVGAGI. The CDR3 length is 15 residues. CDR3 sequence (DNA): TGTGCCAGCAGTTACGGACAGGGGGGGTCCTACGAGCAGTACTTC. Translated: CASSYGQGGSYEQYF.

The gene calls are TRBV9 and TRBJ2-1; TRBD2 agrees at 9 bases. This CDR3 has 15 residues. CDR1 SGDLS and CDR2 YYNGEE come from the germline V gene. The ends lost 4 bases at V and 8 bases at J; junction bases unmatched: 10. The CDR3 DNA reads TGTGCCAGCAGCCCGGCCGGGACTAGCATCGATGAGCAGTTCTTC. Protein product: CASSPAGTSIDEQFF.

This clone was picked up one time. The genes are TRBV29-1 and TRBJ2-5, with D perhaps matching TRBD2 (6 bases). This CDR3 contains 12 residues. V lost 4 bases and J 4 bases, leaving 10 bases between the germline ends. CDR1 SQVTM and CDR2 ANQGSEA come from the germline V gene. CDR3 residues: CSVAPGVETQYF. The DNA for the CDR3 is TGCAGCGTTGCCCCGGGGGTAGAGACCCAGTACTTC.

This clone was recorded only once. This chain joins TRBV27 and TRBJ2-7; possibly TRBD2 for D (5 bases). V was clipped by 5 bases and J by 3 bases, with 14 bases between them. This CDR3 is built from 14 residues. Per germline, CDR1 MNHEY and CDR2 SMNVEV (reference sequence). The CDR3 here is CASSRRFEGYEQYF. The CDR3 bases are TGTGCCAGCAGTCGGCGCTTCGAGGGCTACGAGCAGTACTTC.

The chain is built from TRBV3-1 (or the pseudogene TRBV3-2) and TRBJ2-5; maybe TRBD1 (6 bases). The germline V gene has CDR1 LGHDT and CDR2 YNNKEL (reference sequence). The CDR3 loop spans 16 amino acids. Trimming pared 0 bases from V and 7 bases from J, leaving 18 bases between. The CDR3 sequence: CASSQDGRGYLGTQYF. CDR3 in DNA: TGTGCCAGCAGCCAAGATGGCAGGGGTTACCTAGGGACCCAGTACTTC.

The chain couples TRBV18 to TRBJ1-1; unclear D gene. The V end was cut by 1 base, the J end by 2 bases, with 14 bases between. Germline V gives CDR1 KGHSH, CDR2 LQKENI. This CDR3 region has 16 residues. The CDR3 DNA reads as TGTGCCAGCTCACCACTCGGAGAGGGTGGTAACACTGAAGCTTTCTTT. This gives the protein CASSPLGEGGNTEAFF.

The gene calls are TRBV7-9 and TRBJ2-5; D remains unclear. Germline values: CDR1 SEHNR, CDR2 FQNEAQ (reference sequence). Trimming removed 3 bases from V and 2 bases from J, with 22 bases in between. CDR3 size: 18 residues. The CDR3 region is CASSFWRKENRVQETQYF. The CDR3 DNA is TGTGCCAGCAGCTTTTGGCGTAAGGAGAACCGGGTACAAGAGACCCAGTACTTC.

The J gene is TRBJ2-3, the V gene TRBV6-5; 8 positions match TRBD1. This CDR3 region has 14 residues. CDR1 and CDR2 from the germline V gene are MNHEY and SVGAGI. V gave up 9 bases and J gave up 1 base; unmatched junction bases: 6. The CDR3, as DNA: TGTGCCAGTCAGAGGGGACAGGGCACAGATACGCAGTATTTT. It translates to CASQRGQGTDTQYF.

The chain joins TRBV2 to TRBJ1-1, with D maybe TRBD1 (5 bases). The length of the CDR3 is 15 residues. Germline CDR1 and CDR2: SNHLY and FYNNEI. V was pared by 5 bases and J by 3 bases, with 16 bases between. This chain's CDR3 is CASSKDLTGYTEAFF. The CDR3 coding sequence is TGTGCCAGCAGTAAAGACCTTACAGGATACACTGAAGCTTTCTTT.

This chain links TRBV28 with TRBJ2-7; tentative D call: TRBD1 (5 bases). V lost 6 bases to trimming and J lost 6 bases, with 18 bases between them. The CDR3 spans 14 residues. Germline-derived CDR1 and CDR2 are MDHEN and SYDVKM. The CDR3 sequence: CASSDGHWNFEQYF. The CDR3 bases are TGTGCCAGCAGCGATGGACACTGGAACTTCGAGCAGTACTTC.

This sequence joins TRBV20-1 and TRBJ1-5; D might be TRBD1 (5 bases). Germline loops: CDR1 DFQATT, CDR2 SNEGSKA (reference sequence). This CDR3 contains 16 residues. Between the trimmed V and J ends, which lost 3 bases and 2 bases, there was a span of 17 bases. CDR3 sequence reads: CSASVVRGRGNQPQHF. The CDR3, as DNA: TGCAGTGCTAGTGTTGTACGGGGACGTGGCAATCAGCCCCAGCATTTT.